Listed below are T cell receptor beta chains from one sample, sequenced in a study of beta chain features in type 1 diabetes. Libraries were prepared by immunoSEQ multiplex PCR; TCRdb keeps only in-frame clonotypes and omits some of them. The sample yields 600,000 or so clones, 11% to 15% seen once. Sequencing used naive CD4+ T cells from blood. The receptors shown here come from a man younger than 35 with type 1 diabetes. CDR3s include the opening cysteine and the closing phenylalanine or tryptophan. The D gene is left open where the match is weak. Size values are once, few and many counts, or a class for expanded clones, and some rows have none.

TRBV11-2	TRBJ1-2	13	NA	NA	CASSLYGDYGYTF	TGTGCCAGCAGCCTTTACGGCGACTATGGCTACACCTTC
TRBV19	TRBJ2-6	21	NA	NA	CASSRKSDSFNGYSGANVLTF	TGTGCCAGTAGTAGAAAATCGGACAGCTTTAACGGATACTCTGGGGCCAACGTCCTGACTTTC
TRBV29-1	TRBJ1-5	13	NA	NA	CSVVGNSNQPQHF	TGCAGCGTTGTTGGGAATAGCAATCAGCCCCAGCATTTT
TRBV30	TRBJ2-6	15	few	NA	CAWRQQYSGANVLTF	TGTGCCTGGAGACAGCAATACTCTGGGGCCAACGTCCTGACTTTC
TRBV20-1	TRBJ1-1	11	NA	TRBD1	CGGQQNTEAFF	TGCGGGGGACAGCAGAACACTGAAGCTTTCTTT
TRBV5-1	TRBJ2-3	15	few	TRBD1	CASSLQWDRADTQYF	TGCGCCAGCAGCTTGCAGTGGGACAGGGCAGATACGCAGTATTTT
TRBV2	TRBJ2-1	14	NA	TRBD1	CASNPRDRVDEQFF	TGTGCCAGCAATCCCCGGGACAGGGTCGATGAGCAGTTCTTC
TRBV7-9	TRBJ1-6	13	NA	TRBD1	CASSLTTGNPLHF	TGTGCCAGCAGCTTAACGACAGGGAATCCCCTCCACTTT
TRBV9	TRBJ2-3	16	NA	TRBD1	CASSSGTGIGTDTQYF	TGTGCCAGCAGCTCCGGGACAGGGATCGGCACAGATACGCAGTATTTT
TRBV7-9	TRBJ2-1	15	NA	NA	CASSEPGLGSHEQFF	TGTGCCAGCAGTGAGCCGGGACTCGGGTCGCATGAGCAGTTCTTC
TRBV9	TRBJ2-3	14	few	NA	CASSGAASTDTQYF	TGTGCCAGCAGCGGTGCCGCGAGCACAGATACGCAGTATTTT
TRBV7-7	TRBJ2-3	13	NA	NA	CASSPGTPDTQYF	TGTGCTAGCAGCCCCGGGACGCCAGATACGCAGTATTTT
TRBV7-9	TRBJ1-2	11	few	NA	CASSSWDSYTF	TGTGCCAGCAGCTCGTGGGACAGCTACACCTTC
TRBV5-1	TRBJ2-2	16	NA	TRBD2	CASSSSSGSFTGELFF	TGCGCCAGCAGCTCTTCTAGCGGGAGTTTTACCGGGGAGCTGTTTTTT
TRBV28	TRBJ1-1	16	NA	TRBD1	CASSRGDRGMNTEAFF	TGTGCCAGCAGTCGGGGGGACAGGGGTATGAACACTGAAGCTTTCTTT
TRBV5-1	TRBJ2-1	12	few	TRBD2	CASSAGLAGQFF	TGCGCCAGCAGCGCGGGACTAGCGGGGCAGTTCTTC